The 22 T cell receptor beta chains below come from one sample, sequenced in a study of cytomegalovirus exposure and HLA in healthy donors. 13 Jbeta primers and 60 Vbeta primers were used for the PCR. Sequencing was performed with immunoSEQ multiplex PCR; in TCRdb, only in-frame clones are kept and a portion is missing. The sample table sets out roughly 120,000 clones. Sequences were obtained from PBMCs. These receptors originate from a young man in good health and CMV-seronegative.

The V and J genes are TRBV2 and TRBJ2-1, with 9 bases fitting TRBD1. Germline-derived CDR1 and CDR2 are SNHLY and FYNNEI. CDR3 length: 15 residues. The V and J ends lost 3 bases and 7 bases, in that order; junction bases with no gene match: 7. The CDR3 sequence is CASSDLAGQGNEQFF. The CDR3 nucleotides are TGTGCCAGCAGTGATTTGGCGGGACAGGGTAATGAGCAGTTCTTC.

The chain joins TRBV7-2 to TRBJ1-1; TRBD1 agrees at 10 bases. This CDR3 spans 16 amino acids. The germline CDR1 and CDR2 sequences are SGHTA and FQGNSA. V shed 4 bases and J 2 bases; nucleotides not matched to a gene: 7. The CDR3 loop reads CASSYGTGETNTEAFF. CDR3 nucleotides: TGTGCCAGCAGCTATGGGACAGGGGAAACCAACACTGAAGCTTTCTTT.

The chain recombines TRBV25-1 with TRBJ2-7; TRBD1 matches 8 bases. Unmatched junction bases numbered 3, after V lost 6 bases and J lost 2 bases. The CDR3 is 13 amino acids. Germline V gene data show CDR1 as MGHDK and CDR2 as SYGVNS. The CDR3 DNA reads as TGTGCCAGCAGCAGGACAGGGACCTACGAGCAGTACTTC. Residues: CASSRTGTYEQYF.

The CDR3 DNA follows: TGTGCCAGCAGGAGACAGGGTATGGGCACTGAAGCTTTCTTT. It yields the protein CASRRQGMGTEAFF. This chain uses TRBV28 with TRBJ1-1, with 7 bases matching TRBD1. This CDR3 comprises 14 residues. CDR1 MDHEN and CDR2 SYDVKM come from the germline V gene. The J segment lost 4 bases and the V segment lost 6 bases, leaving 8 bases of the junction unmatched.

This chain connects TRBV7-9 to TRBJ1-1, with D possibly matching TRBD1 (5 bases). In germline, CDR1 is SEHNR, CDR2 FQNEAQ (reference sequence). V dropped 0 bases and J dropped 1 base, with 9 bases sitting between them. This CDR3 has 15 amino acids. DNA of the CDR3: TGTGCCAGCAGCTTAGCGGCAGGGCGGAACACTGAAGCTTTCTTT. Protein: CASSLAAGRNTEAFF.

The chain recombines TRBV7-2 with TRBJ1-6; possibly TRBD1 for D (5 bases). CDR1 is SGHTA, CDR2 FQGNSA, per germline. V was clipped by 4 bases and J by 7 bases, with 17 bases between them. The CDR3 loop spans 16 amino acids. The CDR3 loop reads CASSSVVVGLNSPLHF. The CDR3 nucleotides are TGTGCCAGCAGCTCCGTCGTCGTGGGGCTAAATTCACCCCTCCACTTT.

The gene calls are TRBV5-6 and TRBJ2-1; 7 bases fit TRBD2. Germline lookup yields CDR1 SGHDT and CDR2 YYEEEE. The V segment lost 4 bases and the J segment 7 bases; nucleotides outside the gene matches: 8. CDR3 length equals 14 residues. This chain's CDR3 is CASSTGLLRNEQFF. The CDR3 DNA reads as TGTGCCAGCAGCACGGGACTACTCAGGAATGAGCAGTTCTTC.

The chain couples TRBV6-5 to TRBJ2-7; D call uncertain. CDR3 length equals 15 residues. V was cut by 0 bases and J by 4 bases, with 13 bases left in between. Germline CDR1 is MNHEY and CDR2 is SVGAGI. CDR3 sequence (DNA): TGTGCCAGCAGTTACTCGATCTTGGCCACATACGAGCAGTACTTC. As protein: CASSYSILATYEQYF.

The chain combines TRBV7-6 with TRBJ2-5; 8 positions match TRBD1. The V gene's germline CDR1 is SGHVS and CDR2 FNYEAQ. The CDR3 runs to 15 residues. Trimming cost V 3 bases and J 2 bases; bases outside gene matches: 5. The chain's CDR3 is CASSFFGQGQETQYF. For the CDR3, the DNA is TGTGCCAGCAGCTTTTTTGGACAGGGACAAGAGACCCAGTACTTC.

V gene TRBV5-1 combines with J gene TRBJ1-5; D is perhaps TRBD1 (6 bases). V was trimmed by 7 bases and J by 0 bases, leaving 17 bases between them. This CDR3 is built from 16 residues. Germline values: CDR1 SGHRS, CDR2 YFSETQ. The CDR3 sequence: CASAPGGAYSNQPQHF. As DNA, the CDR3 is TGCGCCAGCGCCCCGGGGGGCGCCTATAGCAATCAGCCCCAGCATTTT.

The chain carries TRBV11-2 and TRBJ2-7; 8 positions agree with TRBD1. V lost 1 base to trimming and J lost 2 bases; unmatched junction nucleotides: 4. The CDR3 is 15 residues long. Germline V lookup: CDR1 SGHAT, CDR2 FQNNGV. CDR3 coding DNA: TGTGCCAGCAGCTTAGGTCTGGGACAGGCCTACGAGCAGTACTTC. Its translation: CASSLGLGQAYEQYF.

The chain uses TRBV14 and TRBJ1-2; weak D call: TRBD1 (5 bases). CDR1 and CDR2 (germline): SGHDN, FVKESK. The V and J ends lost 4 bases and 4 bases respectively, with 13 bases between them. The CDR3 has 14 residues. The CDR3 is CASSPTGLLYGYTF. CDR3 DNA sequence: TGTGCCAGCAGCCCCACAGGTTTGCTCTATGGCTACACCTTC.

The chain couples TRBV7-2 to TRBJ2-5, with 8 nucleotides matching TRBD2. This CDR3 has 14 amino acids. Germline trimming cut 3 bases from V and 4 bases from J; bases unmatched to any gene: 4. Germline CDR1 SGHTA, CDR2 FQGNSA. The CDR3: CASSFRREAETQYF. DNA of the CDR3: TGTGCCAGCAGCTTCCGGCGGGAGGCAGAGACCCAGTACTTC.

Concerning this clone itself: No DNA is shown, since the ends of the CDR3 on it are uncertain; the CDR3 is the one TCRdb lists. The V call is TRBV15, the J call TRBJ1-5. The CDR3 contains 13 residues when both ends are counted. Germline lookup yields CDR1 LNHNV and CDR2 YYDKDF (reference sequence). CDR3 in amino acids: CATSREPWGFGSF.

The CDR3 is CASSFGLAGPLVEQFF. The CDR3 DNA follows: TGCGCCAGCAGCTTCGGACTAGCGGGTCCACTAGTTGAGCAGTTCTTC. V usage is TRBV5-1 and J usage is TRBJ2-1; the match to TRBD2 covers 11 bases. The germline gives CDR1 SGHRS, CDR2 YFSETQ. Trimming removed 2 bases from V and 9 bases from J; junction bases left unmatched: 10. This CDR3 has 16 amino acids.

J is TRBJ2-7 and V is TRBV11-2; D may be TRBD1 (5 bases). CDR1 and CDR2 from the germline V gene are SGHAT and FQNNGV. The CDR3 loop spans 11 amino acids. V dropped 5 bases and J dropped 7 bases, with 9 bases sitting between them. CDR3 amino acids: CASSPNREQYF. The CDR3 bases are TGTGCCAGCAGCCCGAACAGGGAGCAGTACTTC.

This sequence joins TRBV20-1 and TRBJ2-1; 7 nucleotides align to TRBD2. With 3 bases clipped from V and 14 bases from J, the junction kept 7 bases outside the gene matches. The CDR3 length is 11 residues. The germline V gene encodes CDR1 DFQATT and CDR2 SNEGSKA (reference sequence). CDR3 in DNA: TGCAGTGCTAGGAGCGGGACCCCTGAGTTCTTC. Protein: CSARSGTPEFF.

This chain links TRBV6-5 with TRBJ1-3; D is ambiguous. Germline assignment: CDR1 MNHEY and CDR2 SVGAGI. The CDR3 totals 14 residues. V dropped 9 bases and J dropped 4 bases, with 16 bases sitting between them. The CDR3 protein is CASYGRSAGNTIYF. CDR3 nucleotide sequence: TGTGCCAGTTATGGGAGATCGGCCGGAAACACCATATATTTT.

The chain uses TRBV23-1 and TRBJ1-2, with 8 positions matching TRBD1. TRBV23-1 is placed among ORFs of uncertain function. Trimming at V came to 8 bases and at J to 4 bases, leaving 18 bases not matched to a gene. The CDR3 covers 17 residues. The CDR3 spells CASYLAQGTGNSYGYTF. The CDR3 coding sequence is TGCGCCAGCTACCTCGCCCAGGGGACAGGCAATTCCTATGGCTACACCTTC.

The genes are TRBV7-2 and TRBJ2-2; 8 nucleotides match TRBD1. The CDR3 extends over 15 amino acids. CDR1 SGHTA and CDR2 FQGNSA come from the germline V gene. The ends lost 6 bases at V and 5 bases at J; junction bases unmatched: 8. The CDR3 nucleotides are TGTGCCAGCAGTTACCAACAGGGGGAAACCGGGGAGCTGTTTTTT. Protein product: CASSYQQGETGELFF.

The V gene is TRBV11-2, the J gene TRBJ1-1; possible D gene TRBD1, 6 bases. The CDR3 consists of 14 residues. V was clipped by 5 bases and J by 10 bases, with 20 bases between them. Looked up from germline, CDR1 is SGHAT and CDR2 is FQNNGV. In DNA, the CDR3 is TGTGCCAGCAGCCCGGGGACCGCTACAGGGAGAGCTTTCTTT. It specifies CASSPGTATGRAFF.

The gene calls are TRBV25-1 and TRBJ1-2, with a weak D call TRBD1 (6 bases). Germline CDR1 and CDR2: MGHDK and SYGVNS. The length of the CDR3 is 14 residues. Trimming removed 1 base from V and 4 bases from J, with 10 bases in between. CDR3 in amino acids: CASSELTGPYGYTF. The CDR3 DNA reads as TGTGCCAGCAGTGAATTGACAGGCCCCTATGGCTACACCTTC.